The text below deals with one T cell receptor beta chain. What it binds is not known. These data belong to a study of cytomegalovirus exposure and HLA in healthy donors. Study-wide results and caveats: The majority of TCR sequences were rare, yet some public TCRs appeared in many donors. Reports indicate that TCR beta sequences accurately predicted the HLA-A and HLA-B alleles of most subjects. A missense DCLRE1C variant was associated with V- and J-gene trimming of TCR beta chains in a later analysis, and an independent cohort replicated the association. Presence/absence analyses rested on an assumption that sequencing depth was roughly uniform across donors.

Germline V lookup: CDR1 SGHRS, CDR2 YFSETQ. With 4 bases clipped from V and 7 bases from J, the junction kept 9 bases outside the gene matches. CDR3 size: 16 residues. Primers included in the PCR were 60 Vbeta and 13 Jbeta primers. Sequencing was performed with immunoSEQ multiplex PCR; in TCRdb, only in-frame clones are kept and a portion is missing. The data hold over 250,000 clones, with roughly two thirds observed a single time. The sequence was collected from a female donor in good health and CMV-seronegative. Sequencing used PBMCs. The chain uses TRBV5-1 and TRBJ2-1, with 12 bases fitting TRBD2. In nucleotides, the CDR3 is TGCGCCAGCAGCCCCAGACTAGCGGGAGAGGAGAATGAGCAGTTCTTC. The encoded protein is CASSPRLAGEENEQFF.